This TCR beta chain was recovered during a study of cytomegalovirus exposure and HLA in healthy donors. V shed 3 bases, J shed 6 bases, and the junction held 7 bases outside the gene matches. CDR3 length equals 15 residues. CDR1 is SGHVS, CDR2 FQNEAQ, per germline. PCR primers comprised 60 Vbeta and 13 Jbeta primers. Here immunoSEQ multiplex PCR was the method, and the copy in TCRdb shows in-frame clones only, minus some. The sample includes roughly 70,000 clones. Sequencing was performed on PBMCs. The V and J genes are TRBV7-8 and TRBJ2-2; 7 nucleotides align to TRBD1. The clonotype comes from a man aged 40-49 years in good health and CMV-seronegative. The CDR3 spells CASSLQGQKSGELFF. CDR3 sequence (DNA): TGTGCCAGCAGCTTGCAGGGACAGAAATCCGGGGAGCTGTTTTTT.